This T cell receptor (beta chain) was identified in a study of T-cell memory formation after mild COVID-19. Study-wide context: TCR clusters were mostly confined to one donor each.

Between the trimmed V and J ends, which lost 5 bases and 0 bases, there was a span of 10 bases. The CDR3 contains 13 residues. Looked up from germline, CDR1 is SQVTM and CDR2 is ANQGSEA. MiXCR, applied by TCRdb to the 5' RACE reads, yields one record per CDR3 protein. The table lists a few hundred thousand distinct CDR3 sequences, 15% to 20% of them singletons. At least ten counts were recorded for this clonotype. The target antigen is unknown. Findings and caveats of the study: Whereas later expanders leaned CD4+, clones contracting day 15 to 85 showed a balanced CD4/CD8 makeup. Some SARS-CoV-2-responding clones were already detected in memory before infection.

The sample comprised PBMCs or a T cell subset sorted from them (not recorded which). This chain uses TRBV29-1 with TRBJ1-1; D not certain. The receptor's source is a man younger than 35 who had mild COVID-19 (a few samples of this study predate the infection). Cell type and time point are not known. CDR3 nucleotides: TGCAGCGTTCAGGACTCCATGAACACTGAAGCTTTCTTT. It specifies CSVQDSMNTEAFF. The whole variable domain, remainder taken from reference TRBV29-1 and TRBJ1-1, is SAVISQKPSRDICQRGTSLTIQCQVDSQVTMMFWYRQQPGQSLTLIATANQGSEATYESGFVIDKFPISRPNLTFSTLTVSNMSPEDSSIYLCSVQDSMNTEAFFGQGTRLTVV.